This T cell receptor beta chain was recorded in a study of T cell repertoires in cytomegalovirus infection. Across the study: Based on public TCR beta signatures, there were indications of CMV infection and of a matching HLA type.

TCRdb independently ran MiXCR on the reads; one entry per CDR3 protein. In the table there are around 250,000 distinct CDR3 sequences, 15% to 20% of which are singletons. General observations from the study: The ex vivo response was dominated by HLA-C-restricted CMV-specific TCR beta clonotypes.

This clonotype was counted a few times. Its antigen is still unknown. What was sequenced was CD8+ T cells from PBMCs. The sequence came from a human donor in good health (CMV status not recorded). Some clones in this sample may be carry-over from other donors' samples.

CDR3 DNA: TGTGCCAGTGGGTCTGGGCGGGGACACACAGATACGCAGTATTTT. It translates to CASGSGRGHTDTQYF. The chain combines TRBV19 with TRBJ2-3; D may correspond to TRBD1 or TRBD2 (6 bases each). CDR3 size: 15 residues. V was shortened by 8 bases and J by 2 bases, with 17 bases between the two germline ends. Germline CDR1 and CDR2: LNHDA and SQIVND (reference sequence).